This TCR beta chain was captured in a study of CD8 T cells in ankylosing spondylitis (dated by TCRdb to about 2017). Describing the broader study: The study set out to find disease-linked TCR variants by profiling T cell receptor beta repertoires in ankylosing spondylitis patients and healthy donors. In total, the full study cohort was made up of roughly 100 healthy donors and 25 or so ankylosing spondylitis patients. Peripheral blood was sampled, and synovial fluid was also collected from ankylosing spondylitis patients. Broader findings and caveats from the paper: In peripheral blood, the disease-linked clones were found at relatively low frequencies and had a CD8+ phenotype. The disease-linked clones were reported as significantly enriched in matched synovial fluid samples from ankylosing spondylitis patients. A TCR beta motif of 7 or 8 highly homologous amino acid variants appeared characteristic of blood from ankylosing spondylitis patients. Some motif variants had previously been reported in the synovial fluid and blood of reactive arthritis patients, which suggests shared mechanisms of disease initiation.

The instrument given in TCRdb is Illumina HiSeq 2500. TCR beta libraries were prepared by quantitative 5'-RACE with molecular barcodes. The original methods were these. To identify disease-linked TCR variants, a new computational method was used, one built on a probabilistic model of VDJ rearrangement. TCRdb cleaned the public reads at Q25 with fastp, built clones with MiXCR and kept in-frame beta chains. Every entry covers one CDR3 protein and lists the most common genes and DNA from its rows. The V and J calls come from TCRdb's annotation, not from the publication. Present in this sample are 250,000 to 350,000 distinct CDR3 sequences, 20% of which were seen just once. The leading ten clones occupy 7.5% to 9.5% of the sample. Deletion took 6 bases off V and 7 bases off J, with a span of 10 bases between the germline ends. The CDR3, from cysteine to phenylalanine, totals 12 residues. Solely the CDR3 DNA is kept, with 36 bases framed from the first base.

This clonotype was seen a few times. This receptor's antigen is unknown. No per-base quality is available; no much larger clone lies one base away. This sequence originates from a male donor with ankylosing spondylitis or in good health (not recorded which). The rearranged segments are TRBV12-3 or TRBV12-4 and TRBJ2-1; no D gene can be assigned with confidence. Sequencing was performed on blood, either unsorted or a sorted T cell fraction (not recorded which). The CDR3 is CASRLDRNEQFF. The sequenced DNA is TGTGCCAGCAGGCTCGACCGGAATGAGCAGTTCTTC.